This TCR beta chain emerged from a study of control samples from healthy donors and cancer patients. V lost 3 bases and J 1 base, leaving 19 bases between the germline ends. In germline, CDR1 is SGHRS, CDR2 YFSETQ. The CDR3 has 18 residues. Clones were read by immunoSEQ multiplex PCR, and TCRdb kept only the in-frame ones, dropping some. The table has some 140,000 clones, 80% to 95% seen once. Sequencing input: blood. This clonotype was obtained from a young man in good health. This chain connects TRBV5-1 to TRBJ2-2; D might be TRBD1 (6 bases). The CDR3: CASSSHRLRGWNTGELFF. The CDR3 DNA reads as TGCGCCAGCAGCTCCCACAGACTAAGGGGGTGGAACACCGGGGAGCTGTTTTTT.